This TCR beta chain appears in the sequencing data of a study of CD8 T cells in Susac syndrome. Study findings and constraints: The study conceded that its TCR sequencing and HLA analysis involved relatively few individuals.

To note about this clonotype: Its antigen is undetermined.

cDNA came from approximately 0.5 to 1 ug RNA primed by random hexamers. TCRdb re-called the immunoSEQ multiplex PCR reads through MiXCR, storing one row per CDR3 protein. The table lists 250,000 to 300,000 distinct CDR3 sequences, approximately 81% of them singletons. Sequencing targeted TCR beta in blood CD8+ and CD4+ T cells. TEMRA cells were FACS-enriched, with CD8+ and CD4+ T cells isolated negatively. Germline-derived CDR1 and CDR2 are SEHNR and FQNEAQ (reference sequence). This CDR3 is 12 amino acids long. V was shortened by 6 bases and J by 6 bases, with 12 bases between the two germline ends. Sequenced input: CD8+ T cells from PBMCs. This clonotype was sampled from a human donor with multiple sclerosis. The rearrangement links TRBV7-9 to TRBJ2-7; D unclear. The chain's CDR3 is CASREDGAEQYF. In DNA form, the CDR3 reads TGTGCCAGCAGAGAAGACGGTGCCGAGCAGTACTTC. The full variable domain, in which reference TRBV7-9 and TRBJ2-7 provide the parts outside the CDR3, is DTGVSQNPRHKITKRGQNVTFRCDPISEHNRLYWYRQTLGQGPEFLTYFQNEAQLEKSRLLSDRFSAERPKGSFSTLEIQRTEQGDSAMYLCASREDGAEQYFGPGTRLTVT.